This TCR beta chain appears in the sequencing data of a study of identical twins. Findings and caveats of the study: When twins shared out-of-frame alpha sequences, those sequences had excess low generation probability.

The table lists this clonotype with many counts. Antigen: not known. Each CDR3 protein is one row after TCRdb ran MiXCR on the 5' RACE reads. The sample lists 450,000 or so distinct CDR3 sequences, approximately 24% occurring once. This CDR3 is built from 16 residues. The germline V and J ends were trimmed by 3 bases and 4 bases, with 15 bases remaining between them. Germline assignment: CDR1 SGHAT and CDR2 FQNNGV. Another study also made use of these data, one on T cells expressing NK-cell markers. That source reports: CD3+CD56+NKG2C+, CD3+CD56+NKG2C- and CD3+CD56-NKG2C+ T cells, once sorted, supplied the TCR beta repertoires. Sorting was limited to alpha-beta TCR-expressing T cells with an anti-gamma-delta TCR antibody in several experiments. In a handful of donors, dominant CD3+CD56+NKG2C+ clones formed roughly 1.0-8% of CD8+ cells.

What was sequenced was CD4+ T cells sorted from blood. The V and J genes are TRBV11-2 and TRBJ2-2, with D possibly matching TRBD1 (5 bases). The receptor was isolated from a woman younger than 35 in good health. The CDR3 nucleotides read TGTGCCAGCAGCTTTGGCCCCCCGACAGCCACCGGGGAGCTGTTTTTT. As protein: CASSFGPPTATGELFF.